This TCR beta chain is from a study of cytomegalovirus exposure and HLA in healthy donors. Broader study findings: Relative to the approximately 680-donor mean, N-insertions were reportedly fewer in an Asian-associated ancestry cluster in a later analysis.

The germline CDR1 and CDR2 sequences are SGHRS and YFSETQ. This CDR3 region has 14 residues. V was pared by 5 bases and J by 0 bases, with 1 base of the junction left unmatched. The PCR made use of 60 Vbeta and 13 Jbeta primers. Generated by immunoSEQ multiplex PCR, the TCRdb table keeps only in-frame clones and is missing some. The sample contains 90,000 to 120,000 clones, approximately 73% of which appear only once. As to this clone: The antigen is undetermined. The identical CDR3 is also encoded by other nucleotide sequences in the sample.

The sequenced sample consisted of PBMCs. The TCR sequence derives from a man between 25 and 39 years old in good health and CMV-seronegative. The chain couples TRBV5-1 to TRBJ1-4; TRBD1 matches 7 bases. CDR3 in DNA: TGCGCCAGCAGGCAGGGGGCAACTAATGAAAAACTGTTTTTT. Protein sequence: CASRQGATNEKLFF.